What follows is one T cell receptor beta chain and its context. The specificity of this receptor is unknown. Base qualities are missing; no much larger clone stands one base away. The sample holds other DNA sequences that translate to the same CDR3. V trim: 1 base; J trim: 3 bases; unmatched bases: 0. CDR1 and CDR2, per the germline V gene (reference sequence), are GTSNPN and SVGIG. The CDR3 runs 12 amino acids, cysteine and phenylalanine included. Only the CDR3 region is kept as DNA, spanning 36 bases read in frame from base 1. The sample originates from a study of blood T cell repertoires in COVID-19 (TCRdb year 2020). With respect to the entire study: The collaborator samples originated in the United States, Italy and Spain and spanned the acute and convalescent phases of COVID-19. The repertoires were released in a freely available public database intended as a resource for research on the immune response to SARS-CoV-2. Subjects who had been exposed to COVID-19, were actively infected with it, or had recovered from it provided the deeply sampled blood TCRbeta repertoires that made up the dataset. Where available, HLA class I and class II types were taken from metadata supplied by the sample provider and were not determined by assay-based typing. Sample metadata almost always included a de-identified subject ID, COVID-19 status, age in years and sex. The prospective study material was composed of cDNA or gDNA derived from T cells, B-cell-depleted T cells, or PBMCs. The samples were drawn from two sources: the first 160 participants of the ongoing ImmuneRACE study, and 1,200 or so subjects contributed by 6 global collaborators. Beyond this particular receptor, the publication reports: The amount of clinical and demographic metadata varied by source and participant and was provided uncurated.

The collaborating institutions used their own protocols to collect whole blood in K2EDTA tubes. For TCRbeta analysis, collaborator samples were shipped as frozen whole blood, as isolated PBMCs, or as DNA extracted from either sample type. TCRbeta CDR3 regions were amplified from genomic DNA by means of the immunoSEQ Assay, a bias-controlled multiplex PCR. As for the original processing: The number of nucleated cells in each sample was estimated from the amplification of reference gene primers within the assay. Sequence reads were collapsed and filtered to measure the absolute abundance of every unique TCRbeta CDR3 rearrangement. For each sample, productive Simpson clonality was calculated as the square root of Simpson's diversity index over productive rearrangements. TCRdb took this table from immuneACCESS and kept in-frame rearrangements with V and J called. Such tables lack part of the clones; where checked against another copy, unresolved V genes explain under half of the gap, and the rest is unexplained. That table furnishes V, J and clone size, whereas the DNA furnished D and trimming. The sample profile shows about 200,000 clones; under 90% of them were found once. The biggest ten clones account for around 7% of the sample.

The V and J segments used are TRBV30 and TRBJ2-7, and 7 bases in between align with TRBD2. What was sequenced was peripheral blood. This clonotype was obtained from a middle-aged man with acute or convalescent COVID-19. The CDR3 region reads CAWSAGGYEQYF. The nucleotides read TGTGCCTGGAGTGCGGGGGGCTACGAGCAGTACTTC.